These 10 T cell receptor beta chains originate from one sample sequenced in a study of cytomegalovirus exposure and HLA in healthy donors. Here immunoSEQ multiplex PCR was the method, and the copy in TCRdb shows in-frame clones only, minus some. The data contain about 160,000 clones, 70% to 90% of them singletons. The sequencing sample was made of PBMCs. These receptor sequences come from a woman between 25 and 40 years old in good health and CMV-seronegative.

This rearrangement joins TRBV7-9 to TRBJ2-2; D is unclear. The V gene's germline CDR1 is SEHNR and CDR2 FQNEAQ (reference sequence). The length of the CDR3 is 13 residues. V dropped 5 bases and J dropped 5 bases, with 9 bases sitting between them. The CDR3 DNA reads as TGTGCCAGCAGCCCCGCTATAACCGGGGAGCTGTTTTTT. It yields the protein CASSPAITGELFF.

The genes are TRBV20-1 and TRBJ1-2; D remains ambiguous. CDR3 length equals 11 residues. Germline V gene lookup returns CDR1 DFQATT and CDR2 SNEGSKA (reference sequence). Between the trimmed V and J ends, which lost 6 bases and 7 bases, there was a span of 12 bases. The CDR3 loop is CSADIGLGYTF. The CDR3 DNA reads as TGCAGTGCCGACATCGGTCTTGGCTACACCTTC.

The chain is built from TRBV4-1 and TRBJ2-7; TRBD2 is a possible D gene (6 bases). The length of the CDR3 is 14 residues. CDR1 is MGHRA, CDR2 YSYEKL, per germline. V was clipped by 0 bases and J by 7 bases, with 13 bases between them. CDR3: CASSQDPGVGEQYF. The CDR3 coding sequence is TGCGCCAGCAGCCAAGATCCGGGGGTTGGGGAGCAGTACTTC.

The chain has TRBV5-1 and TRBJ1-1; possibly TRBD1 for D (6 bases). Trimming took 6 bases from V and 5 from J, leaving 20 bases between them. Germline V gene sequence: CDR1 SGHRS, CDR2 YFSETQ. This CDR3 comprises 15 residues. The CDR3 reads CASNQLGGRGTEAFF. In DNA, the CDR3 is TGCGCCAGCAACCAGTTGGGGGGGCGAGGAACTGAAGCTTTCTTT. Together with reference TRBV5-1 and TRBJ1-1, the CDR3 gives the full variable domain: KAGVTQTPRYLIKTRGQQVTLSCSPISGHRSVSWYQQTPGQGLQFLFEYFSETQRNKGNFPGRFSGRQFSNSRSEMNVSTLELGDSALYLCASNQLGGRGTEAFFGQGTRLTVV.

This chain links TRBV9 with TRBJ2-7, with 7 bases fitting TRBD1. Germline loops: CDR1 SGDLS, CDR2 YYNGEE. J gave up 6 bases and V 4 bases, and 13 bases lay outside the gene matches. The CDR3 has 15 residues. The CDR3 sequence: CASSKQGSGLGEQYF. CDR3 nucleotide sequence: TGTGCCAGCAGCAAACAGGGGTCAGGCCTTGGCGAGCAGTACTTC.

The chain joins TRBV7-9 to TRBJ1-6; D not certain. Germline CDR1 SEHNR, CDR2 FQNEAQ (reference sequence). The CDR3 runs to 14 residues. V lost 4 bases and J lost 2, with 6 bases in between. The CDR3 loop reads CASSSDTYNSPLHF. The CDR3 DNA follows: TGTGCCAGCAGCTCCGACACCTATAATTCACCCCTCCACTTT.

J is TRBJ1-1 and V is TRBV6-4, with 9 bases fitting TRBD1. The CDR3 spans 14 residues. Germline values: CDR1 MRHNA, CDR2 SNTAGT. Trimming at V came to 6 bases and at J to 5 bases, leaving 7 bases not matched to a gene. CDR3 coding DNA: TGTGCCAGCAGACAGGGGGCAGGATCTACTGAAGCTTTCTTT. It yields the protein CASRQGAGSTEAFF.

CDR3 sequence reads: CASSLELGYGYTF. DNA of the CDR3: TGCGCCAGCAGCTTGGAGCTGGGCTATGGCTACACCTTC. The gene calls are TRBV5-1 and TRBJ1-2, with D unresolved. CDR3 length equals 13 residues. Germline CDR1 is SGHRS and CDR2 is YFSETQ. V lost 0 bases to trimming and J lost 4 bases, with 7 bases between them.

This rearrangement joins TRBV18 to TRBJ2-1, with 14 positions matching TRBD2. There are 16 residues in the CDR3. Germline V gene sequence: CDR1 KGHSH, CDR2 LQKENI. The V and J ends lost 3 bases and 4 bases, in that order; junction bases with no gene match: 2. Here the CDR3 reads CASSPGLAGVYNEQFF. CDR3 sequence (DNA): TGTGCCAGCTCACCGGGACTAGCGGGGGTTTACAATGAGCAGTTCTTC.

This chain uses TRBV19 with TRBJ2-7; TRBD1 aligns across 9 bases. J was trimmed by 6 bases and V by 6 bases; bases with no gene match: 6. CDR1 is LNHDA and CDR2 is SQIVND in the germline V gene (reference sequence). The CDR3 has 13 amino acids. CDR3 bases: TGTGCCAGTAGGAGTACAGGGGGCGGCGAGCAGTACTTC. Protein product: CASRSTGGGEQYF.